The rows below give T cell receptor beta chains drawn from one sample of a study of blood T cell repertoires in COVID-19. Produced via immunoSEQ multiplex PCR; TCRdb's table is partial and in-frame only. Here the sample spans about 140,000 clones, 87% being singletons. The material sequenced was PBMCs or T cells enriched from blood (not recorded which). These receptors were collected from a man in his sixties who had recovered from COVID-19. Both conserved end residues are part of each CDR3. The D gene is left open where the match is weak. Not all rows give a size; the values are once, few, many and, for expanded clones, a class.

abundance | j_gene | d_gene | v_gene | CDR3nt | CDR3aa
few | TRBJ1-2 | NA | TRBV9 | TGTGCCAGCAGCGTAGAAGCCGATGTTAACTATGGCTACACCTTC | CASSVEADVNYGYTF
NA | TRBJ2-7 | NA | TRBV5-1 | TGCGCCAGCAGCTTGCGCGGAGACTACGAGCAGTACTTC | CASSLRGDYEQYF
once | TRBJ2-5 | TRBD2 | TRBV20-1 | TGCAGTGCTAGTAGGGAGCGGGGGCGGGAGACCCAGTACTTC | CSASRERGRETQYF
few | TRBJ1-1 | NA | TRBV19 | TGTGCCAGTACGCCAAGAAGGGACACCATGAACACTGAAGCTTTCTTT | CASTPRRDTMNTEAFF
NA | TRBJ1-2 | NA | TRBV3-1/TRBV3-2 | TGTGCCAGCAGCCAAGATAATGTGGGCTCCAACTATGGCTACACCTTC | CASSQDNVGSNYGYTF
NA | TRBJ2-5 | NA | TRBV30 | TGTGCCTGGAGTGTCGGGGAGACCCAGTACTTC | CAWSVGETQYF
NA | TRBJ2-3 | NA | TRBV7-6 | TGTGCCAGCAGCTCCCGCGGAGGGGTGAGCACAGATACGCAGTATTTT | CASSSRGGVSTDTQYF
few | TRBJ2-1 | NA | TRBV27 | TGTGCCAGCAGTTCAATATCGATGGGGGCCTCCTACAATGAGCAGTTCTTC | CASSSISMGASYNEQFF
NA | TRBJ2-5 | TRBD2 | TRBV15 | TGTGCCACCAGCAGAGGGGAGGGTTCGGGAAGTGAGACCCAGTACTTC | CATSRGEGSGSETQYF
NA | TRBJ2-7 | NA | TRBV15 | TGTGCCACCAGCGGGGCGGCGGGGCCCAGTTACGAGCAGTACTTC | CATSGAAGPSYEQYF
NA | TRBJ2-5 | NA | TRBV9 | TGTGCCAGCAACTCAAGGGGAGGAGAGACCCAGTACTTC | CASNSRGGETQYF
NA | TRBJ1-5 | NA | TRBV5-1 | TGCGCCAGCAGCAAAGACAGGTCCGATCAGCCCCAGCATTTT | CASSKDRSDQPQHF
NA | TRBJ1-1 | NA | TRBV2 | TGTGCCAGCAGTGAGCGAAGGAACACTGAAGCTTTCTTT | CASSERRNTEAFF
NA | TRBJ1-2 | NA | TRBV2 | TGTGCCAGCAGTGACGGCGGCGTTGCGTATGGCTACACCTTC | CASSDGGVAYGYTF
NA | TRBJ1-3 | NA | TRBV7-6 | TGTGCCAGCAGCGCTCAAAGGGGCTCTGGAAACACCATATATTTT | CASSAQRGSGNTIYF
NA | TRBJ2-5 | TRBD2 | TRBV7-9 | TGTGCCAGCAGCCCCGGGGGGGGCCAAGAGACCCAGTACTTC | CASSPGGGQETQYF
NA | TRBJ1-2 | TRBD1 | TRBV29-1 | TGCAGCGTCGGGACAGGAAGTAACTATGGCTACACCTTC | CSVGTGSNYGYTF
NA | TRBJ2-1 | NA | TRBV13 | TGTGCCAGCAGCTTAGCGGAGGCTTACTACAATGAGCAGTTCTTC | CASSLAEAYYNEQFF
few | TRBJ2-3 | NA | TRBV28 | TGTGCCAGCAGTTTATTCGGGGATACGCAGTATTTT | CASSLFGDTQYF
few | TRBJ2-7 | TRBD2 | TRBV5-8 | TGTGCCAGCAGCTCGGGAGGGATCCATTCCTACGAGCAGTACTTC | CASSSGGIHSYEQYF
NA | TRBJ1-1 | TRBD1 | TRBV18 | TGTGCCAGCTCCCGGGACAGGGGGAACACTGAAGCTTTCTTT | CASSRDRGNTEAFF
NA | TRBJ2-7 | TRBD2 | TRBV28 | TGTGCCAGCAGTTTATTGGTAGCGGGAGGGGTGCAGTACTTC | CASSLLVAGGVQYF
NA | TRBJ2-5 | TRBD2 | TRBV7-7 | TGTGCTAGCAGCTCGGGGGGTCGGTCAGGAGAGACCCAGTACTTC | CASSSGGRSGETQYF
NA | TRBJ2-7 | NA | TRBV14 | TGTGCCAGCAGCCCCTCAGGGGACGAGCAGTACTTC | CASSPSGDEQYF
NA | TRBJ1-1 | NA | TRBV7-9 | TGTGCCAGCAGCTCCCGGCGGGGGGCGACTGAAGCTTTCTTT | CASSSRRGATEAFF
NA | TRBJ1-2 | TRBD1 | TRBV29-1 | TGCAGCGTAAAGACAGGGGGGAACTATGGCTACACCTTC | CSVKTGGNYGYTF
few | TRBJ1-6 | TRBD1 | TRBV5-4 | TGTGCCAGCAGCGGAGGGACAGACTATAATTCACCCCTCCACTTT | CASSGGTDYNSPLHF
few | TRBJ2-7 | NA | TRBV29-1 | TGCAGCGCCCTCTTGGGCAGGGCCTACGAGCAGTACTTC | CSALLGRAYEQYF
NA | TRBJ1-4 | TRBD1 | TRBV7-9 | TGTGCCAGCAGCCCATCCGGGACAGGGGGTGAAAAACTGTTTTTT | CASSPSGTGGEKLFF
NA | TRBJ1-6 | TRBD1 | TRBV28 | TGTGCCAGCAGTCGCGTCGGACAGGGGAAATCACCCCTCCACTTT | CASSRVGQGKSPLHF
NA | TRBJ1-6 | NA | TRBV6-1 | TGTGCCAGCAGTGCCTACAGCCGCTCCTATAATTCACCCCTCCACTTT | CASSAYSRSYNSPLHF
NA | TRBJ1-5 | NA | TRBV7-9 | TGTGCCAGCAGCTTAGTGGGGACAAATGATCAGCCCCAGCATTTT | CASSLVGTNDQPQHF
NA | TRBJ2-3 | TRBD1 | TRBV10-3 | TGTGCCATCAGTGAGCCGGACAGGGTTACAGATACGCAGTATTTT | CAISEPDRVTDTQYF
NA | TRBJ2-3 | NA | TRBV9 | TGTGCCAGCAGCCCTAGGGGGGGCCCCGGGGATACGCAGTATTTT | CASSPRGGPGDTQYF
NA | TRBJ1-4 | NA | TRBV30 | TGTGCCTGGAGGGGGCAGGGTATTGAAAAACTGTTTTTT | CAWRGQGIEKLFF
NA | TRBJ2-7 | TRBD1 | TRBV7-9 | TGTGCCAGCAGCCCAGACAGGGGGCGGGACGAGCAGTACTTC | CASSPDRGRDEQYF
NA | TRBJ2-2 | TRBD1 | TRBV20-1 | TGCAGTGCTAGTCCAGGGGGATTTACCGGGGAGCTGTTTTTT | CSASPGGFTGELFF
NA | TRBJ2-1 | TRBD2 | TRBV9 | TGTGCCAGCAGCGTGACTAGCGGGAGCTACAATGAGCAGTTCTTC | CASSVTSGSYNEQFF
NA | TRBJ1-2 | NA | TRBV3-1/TRBV3-2 | TGTGCCAGCAGTCGCTCGGGTGAGGAGGTTTATACCTTC | CASSRSGEEVYTF
NA | TRBJ2-7 | TRBD1 | TRBV19 | TGTGCCAGCGCCCTTACACCGGGACAGGGCCACGAGCAGTACTTC | CASALTPGQGHEQYF
NA | TRBJ2-7 | TRBD1 | TRBV7-8 | TGTGCCAGCAGCTTGGTTAAGGGGGCAAGATACGAGCAGTACTTC | CASSLVKGARYEQYF
NA | TRBJ2-3 | TRBD2 | TRBV7-3 | TGTGCCAGCAGCCCGTCTAGCGGGAAGACAGATACGCAGTATTTT | CASSPSSGKTDTQYF
NA | TRBJ2-3 | NA | TRBV6-5 | TGTGCCAGCAGTTACTCACACTCTCCTAGAGATACGCAGTATTTT | CASSYSHSPRDTQYF
NA | TRBJ1-5 | NA | TRBV5-5 | TGTGCCAGCGCCACTTCAGGTAACGATCAGCCCCAGCATTTT | CASATSGNDQPQHF
NA | TRBJ2-1 | NA | TRBV6-1 | TGTGCCAGCAGTGAATCTCTAGTGAGCTACAATGAGCAGTTCTTC | CASSESLVSYNEQFF
few | TRBJ1-3 | NA | TRBV11-2 | TGTGCCAGCAGCTTAGGCGTGGGGGCGAATATGTTGGGAAACACCATATATTTT | CASSLGVGANMLGNTIYF